Listed below are T cell receptor beta chains from one sample, sequenced in a study of blood T cell repertoires in COVID-19. Measured with immunoSEQ multiplex PCR; TCRdb has only the in-frame clones, and not every one. This sample has about 340,000 clones, with 80% to 90% found just once. Sequencing was carried out using PBMCs or T cells enriched from blood (not recorded which). The receptor source for this set is a woman in her thirties or forties with acute COVID-19. Both conserved end residues are part of each CDR3. The D gene is left open where the match is weak. Clone size appears in some rows only: once, few, many, or a class for an expanded clone.

cdr3_nt	cdr3_aa	clone_size	v_call	d_call	j_call
TGCGCCAGCAGCCAGAACCCCGGGACAGGCTTTGGCTACACCTTC	CASSQNPGTGFGYTF	.	TRBV5-1	TRBD1	TRBJ1-2
TGTGCCAGCTCACCGAACACGGGGCAGGGGGTGTACACCTTC	CASSPNTGQGVYTF	.	TRBV18	TRBD1	TRBJ1-2
TGTGCCAGCAGCCTACCGGGACAGGGTGGGTCACCCCTCCACTTT	CASSLPGQGGSPLHF	once	TRBV11-2	TRBD1	TRBJ1-6
TGTGCCAGCAGTTACCGAGGGGGCGCCTATAATTCACCCCTCCACTTT	CASSYRGGAYNSPLHF	few	TRBV6-2/TRBV6-3	TRBD1	TRBJ1-6
TGCGCCAGCAAGGTCGGCGGATGGACTAGCGGTTTCAATGAGCAGTTCTTC	CASKVGGWTSGFNEQFF	.	TRBV5-1	TRBD2	TRBJ2-1
TGTGCCAGCAGCTTGGACAGGGGGCGGTTTGGTAATGAAAAACTGTTTTTT	CASSLDRGRFGNEKLFF	.	TRBV5-8	TRBD1	TRBJ1-4
TGTGCCAGCTCACCATTAGAAGCCTCCAACTATGGCTACACCTTC	CASSPLEASNYGYTF	.	TRBV18	.	TRBJ1-2
TGTGCCAGCAGTGATCAGGGTGGGCATCAGCCCCAGCATTTT	CASSDQGGHQPQHF	.	TRBV2	.	TRBJ1-5
TGTGCCAGCAGCTTTAAGGGCTGGACAGGGGGCTATCACGAGCAGTACTTC	CASSFKGWTGGYHEQYF	.	TRBV5-4	TRBD1	TRBJ2-7
TGTGCCAGCAGCCTCGTGCAGGGTCTCAATCAGCCCCAGCATTTT	CASSLVQGLNQPQHF	.	TRBV6-5	.	TRBJ1-5
TGTGCCAGCAGTTCCCAACCGGTACAGCTACCTTACGAGCAGTACTTC	CASSSQPVQLPYEQYF	.	TRBV6-5	.	TRBJ2-7
TGCGCCAGCAGCTTGGGTTCTTCATCGTCGCCGACTAGCACAGATACGCAGTATTTT	CASSLGSSSSPTSTDTQYF	.	TRBV5-1	.	TRBJ2-3
TGTGCCAGCAGCTTGCGACAGGGGGTCTATGGCTACACCTTC	CASSLRQGVYGYTF	few	TRBV5-4	TRBD1	TRBJ1-2
TGTGCCAGCAGCTTGGCGGGGTCGGGCGACCCTTATGGCTACACCTTC	CASSLAGSGDPYGYTF	.	TRBV5-8	.	TRBJ1-2
TGTGCCAGCAGTTACCACGACAGGGGGAATTCACCCCTCCACTTT	CASSYHDRGNSPLHF	.	TRBV6-2/TRBV6-3	TRBD1	TRBJ1-6
TGTGCCAGCACCGACATCCCAGGGGGCGATTTATCCACAGATACGCAGTATTTT	CASTDIPGGDLSTDTQYF	.	TRBV5-6	TRBD1	TRBJ2-3
TGCAGTTCACGGGGCAATGAGCAGTTCTTC	CSSRGNEQFF	.	TRBV20-1	.	TRBJ2-1
TGTGCCAGCAGTTTCGGACTAGCGGGAGTGAGTAAAGAGACCCAGTACTTC	CASSFGLAGVSKETQYF	.	TRBV6-4	TRBD2	TRBJ2-5
TGTGCCAGCAGCTTGGGACTAGCGGGGTACAATGAGCAGTTCTTC	CASSLGLAGYNEQFF	.	TRBV5-6	TRBD2	TRBJ2-1
TGTGCCAGCTCATATCAGACAGGGAAGAACACTGAAGCTTTCTTT	CASSYQTGKNTEAFF	few	TRBV18	TRBD1	TRBJ1-1
TGTGCCACCAGTGATTTTGAGAGCGGAGATACGCAGTATTTT	CATSDFESGDTQYF	once	TRBV24-1	.	TRBJ2-3
TGTGCCAGCAGCCAAGATATGGCAGGGGTGAGCAATCAGCCCCAGCATTTT	CASSQDMAGVSNQPQHF	.	TRBV4-2	.	TRBJ1-5
TGTGCCAGCAGCCAAGTGAAGCGGGGGGCTCCCAGCTCCTACAATGAGCAGTTCTTC	CASSQVKRGAPSSYNEQFF	.	TRBV4-2	TRBD2	TRBJ2-1
TGTGCCAGCAGTTACTCTCCTAGCGGGAGTGGGTACGAGCAGTACTTC	CASSYSPSGSGYEQYF	once	TRBV6-5	TRBD2	TRBJ2-7
TGTGCCAGTAGTACCCGGGACAGAAACTATGGCTACACCTTC	CASSTRDRNYGYTF	.	TRBV19	TRBD1	TRBJ1-2
TGTGCCAGCAGCTTAGGACCCGGGACATCCTTTGAGCAGTTCTTC	CASSLGPGTSFEQFF	.	TRBV7-8	.	TRBJ2-1
TGTGCCAGCAGCCCCTCAGGTAGCGGCACCGGGGAGCTGTTTTTT	CASSPSGSGTGELFF	.	TRBV4-2	.	TRBJ2-2
TGTGCCAGCAGCTTAGGGGACAGGATTCGGGACTATGGCTACACCTTC	CASSLGDRIRDYGYTF	.	TRBV7-9	TRBD1	TRBJ1-2
TGTGCCAGCAGCTTGGGGGACAGGGGCCAAGAGACCCAGTACTTC	CASSLGDRGQETQYF	.	TRBV5-8	TRBD1	TRBJ2-5
TGTGCCAGCAGCCAAGAAATAAGAGTTGAAGCTTTCTTT	CASSQEIRVEAFF	.	TRBV4-2	.	TRBJ1-1
TGCGCCAGCAGCCAAGAGTGGCCCAATGAGCAGTTCTTC	CASSQEWPNEQFF	.	TRBV4-3	.	TRBJ2-1
TGCGCCAGCAGCTTGGAGCGTCTCTATTCCTACAATGAGCAGTTCTTC	CASSLERLYSYNEQFF	.	TRBV5-1	.	TRBJ2-1
TGCTCTAGAAGCGGGCAGGGTTGCCAGCCCCAGCATTTT	CSRSGQGCQPQHF	.	TRBV28	.	TRBJ1-5
TGTGCCATCAGTGAGTCGAGGTCCAGCTCCTACGAGCAGTACTTC	CAISESRSSSYEQYF	.	TRBV10-3	.	TRBJ2-7
TGTGCCAGCAGTTTATTTAGCGAAAAACTGTTTTTT	CASSLFSEKLFF	.	TRBV28	.	TRBJ1-4
TGTGCCAGTAGTGGGACTGGCCTCGGAGAGGATACGCAGTATTTT	CASSGTGLGEDTQYF	.	TRBV19	.	TRBJ2-3
TGTGCCAGTAGTATTTCCCCTGTAGCGAGCAATCAGCCCCAGCATTTT	CASSISPVASNQPQHF	.	TRBV19	.	TRBJ1-5
TGCAGCGCGCAGGATACCGGGGAGCTGTTTTTT	CSAQDTGELFF	once	TRBV29-1	.	TRBJ2-2
TGTGCCAGCAGCTTGAAGGGGGTCGGCAGGGACATGAGTGGCTACACCTTC	CASSLKGVGRDMSGYTF	few	TRBV5-5	.	TRBJ1-2
TGTGCCAGCAGTTTACTAGCGGGACCATCCTACGAGCAGTACTTC	CASSLLAGPSYEQYF	.	TRBV27	TRBD2	TRBJ2-7
TGTGCCAGCAGCTCCGGGACTAACTATGGCTACACCTTC	CASSSGTNYGYTF	once	TRBV7-3	.	TRBJ1-2
TGTGCCAGCAGCTTAGTGGGAGGGTCAAACACCGGGGAGCTGTTTTTT	CASSLVGGSNTGELFF	.	TRBV11-3	TRBD2	TRBJ2-2
TGTGCCAGCAGCGAGGAGGTCGGGGTGGAGGACATTCAGTACTTC	CASSEEVGVEDIQYF	.	TRBV7-9	.	TRBJ2-4
TGTGCCAGCAGCTTGGGAGACAGGCCTCGGGATGGCTACACCTTC	CASSLGDRPRDGYTF	few	TRBV5-4	.	TRBJ1-2
TGTGCCAGCAGTTCCCCCGGGACAGGGAGGACTGAAGCTTTCTTT	CASSSPGTGRTEAFF	.	TRBV28	TRBD1	TRBJ1-1
TGTGCCAGCACCCCTGGCAGGGGGGTCCAAGAGACCCAGTACTTC	CASTPGRGVQETQYF	.	TRBV5-4	.	TRBJ2-5
TGTGCCAGCAGTGAAGCCCACGGAGGCTACAATGAGCAGTTCTTC	CASSEAHGGYNEQFF	.	TRBV2	.	TRBJ2-1
TGCGCCAGCAGCCAAGACCCTTCTAGCGGGGTGTTCCACGAGCAGTACTTC	CASSQDPSSGVFHEQYF	.	TRBV4-1	TRBD2	TRBJ2-7
TGTGCCAGCAGCGTAAGGCCCAGCGGGAGGAGGGGGGAAAACATTCAGTACTTC	CASSVRPSGRRGENIQYF	.	TRBV7-2	TRBD2	TRBJ2-4